The 20 T cell receptor beta chains reported below all come from one sample, sequenced in a study of response to subunit inactivated influenza vaccine. TCRdb redid the calling of the RT-PCR reads with MiXCR, one entry per CDR3 protein. Among some 480,000 distinct CDR3 sequences, approximately 11% were seen once, and the ten largest hold roughly 12%. Sample: PBMCs from blood, taken 45 days after vaccination. These receptor sequences come from a man aged 45 to 65 who received an inactivated influenza vaccine.

This sequence joins TRBV25-1 and TRBJ2-2; D might be TRBD2 (5 bases). Looked up from germline, CDR1 is MGHDK and CDR2 is SYGVNS. Between the trimmed V and J ends, which lost 3 bases and 4 bases, there was a span of 9 bases. This CDR3 contains 14 residues. The CDR3 nucleotides read TGTGCCAGCAGTGATCGGCTAGCCACCGGGGAGCTGTTTTTT. It yields the protein CASSDRLATGELFF.

The chain combines TRBV6-1 with TRBJ1-6; 8 bases align to TRBD1. The ends lost 5 bases at V and 4 bases at J; junction bases unmatched: 7. Per the germline V gene, CDR1 is MNHNS and CDR2 is SASEGT. The CDR3 totals 16 residues. The CDR3: CASSRGTGGYNSPLHF. CDR3 DNA: TGTGCCAGCAGTCGCGGAACAGGGGGATATAATTCACCCCTCCACTTT.

This clonotype was counted only a few times. The chain carries TRBV11-1 and TRBJ2-1; D unclear. V shed 3 bases and J shed 4 bases, with 13 bases lying between them. CDR3 length: 15 residues. Germline CDR1 and CDR2: SGHAT and FQDESV (reference sequence). CDR3 protein: CASSFDQAEYNEQFF. The CDR3 DNA sequence: TGTGCCAGCAGCTTCGATCAGGCAGAATACAATGAGCAGTTCTTC.

The CDR3: CASSLELAGGSFNEQFF. CDR3 bases: TGTGCCAGCAGCTTAGAACTAGCGGGAGGCTCGTTCAATGAGCAGTTCTTC. This rearrangement joins TRBV11-1 to TRBJ2-1, with TRBD2 matching 12 bases. Germline V gives CDR1 SGHAT, CDR2 FQDESV (reference sequence). The CDR3 runs 17 residues. The J segment lost 6 bases and the V segment lost 1 base, leaving 7 bases of the junction unmatched.

The chain employs TRBV21-1 and TRBJ1-3; TRBD1, the D gene given by the table, was not confirmed from the DNA. TRBV21-1 is assigned pseudogene status. This CDR3 comprises 23 residues. Here the CDR3 reads CASSKKNGMGVILRDWPGNTIYF. The CDR3, as DNA: TGTGCCAGCAGCAAAAAAAACGGGATGGGGGTGATTCTGAGGGATTGGCCTGGAAACACCATATATTTT.

In this sample, this clonotype turned up once. This chain joins TRBV3-1 and TRBJ2-1; TRBD2 matches 15 bases. The CDR3 runs to 21 residues. J gave up 0 bases and V 6 bases, and 15 bases lay outside the gene matches. Per germline, CDR1 LGHDT and CDR2 YNNKEL (reference sequence). CDR3 sequence (DNA): TGTGCCAGCAGAAGGACCGGTCCCGGGACTAGCGGGGGGTCCTCCTACAATGAGCAGTTCTTC. Translating gives CASRRTGPGTSGGSSYNEQFF.

There are many counts of this clonotype. The chain is built from TRBV6-5 and TRBJ2-2, with D perhaps TRBD1 (6 bases). Germline V gene sequence: CDR1 MNHEY, CDR2 SVGAGI. V was clipped by 1 base and J by 7 bases, with 22 bases between them. There are 18 residues in the CDR3. CDR3 region: CASSYLNRYREGGGELFF. As DNA, the CDR3 is TGTGCCAGCAGTTACTTAAACCGTTACAGGGAAGGAGGCGGGGAGCTGTTTTTT.

The V and J genes are TRBV7-8 and TRBJ2-1; D is unclear. The CDR3 sequence is 15 residues long. Germline values: CDR1 SGHVS, CDR2 FQNEAQ. Between the trimmed V and J ends, which lost 1 base and 6 bases, there was a span of 13 bases. The CDR3 DNA is TGTGCCAGCAGCTTAGTGCCAGGCCTAGGCAATGAGCAGTTCTTC. Its protein is CASSLVPGLGNEQFF.

This chain links TRBV18 with TRBJ2-2; 11 positions agree with TRBD1. Germline V gives CDR1 KGHSH, CDR2 LQKENI. The length of the CDR3 is 16 residues. Losses at the gene ends were 3 bases for V and 5 bases for J; bases not matched to a gene: 5. The CDR3 is CASSPRGQGATGELFF. The DNA for the CDR3 is TGTGCCAGCTCACCTAGAGGACAGGGGGCGACCGGGGAGCTGTTTTTT.

This chain links TRBV5-1 with TRBJ2-5; D unclear. Germline CDR1 reads SGHRS; CDR2 reads YFSETQ. This CDR3 has 13 residues. Trimming stripped 2 bases from V and 0 bases from J, with 5 bases between. The CDR3: CASSFKHQETQYF. CDR3 nucleotide sequence: TGCGCCAGCAGCTTCAAACACCAAGAGACCCAGTACTTC. Full variable domain (remainder filled in from reference TRBV5-1 and TRBJ2-5): KAGVTQTPRYLIKTRGQQVTLSCSPISGHRSVSWYQQTPGQGLQFLFEYFSETQRNKGNFPGRFSGRQFSNSRSEMNVSTLELGDSALYLCASSFKHQETQYFGPGTRLLVL.

The genes are TRBV7-2 and TRBJ1-1; TRBD1 matches 9 bases. CDR1 SGHTA and CDR2 FQGNSA come from the germline V gene. This CDR3 region has 13 residues. With 6 bases clipped from V and 6 bases from J, the junction kept 5 bases outside the gene matches. This CDR3 reads CASRETGGPEAFF. CDR3 nucleotide sequence: TGTGCCAGCAGGGAGACAGGGGGTCCTGAAGCTTTCTTT. The full variable domain, rest sourced from reference TRBV7-2 and TRBJ1-1, is GAGVSQSPSNKVTEKGKDVELRCDPISGHTALYWYRQSLGQGLEFLIYFQGNSAPDKSGLPSDRFSAERTGGSVSTLTIQRTQQEDSAVYLCASRETGGPEAFFGQGTRLTVV.

This clonotype occurred a few times. The chain employs TRBV12-3 or TRBV12-4 and TRBJ1-4; D call uncertain. The V gene lost 5 bases and the J gene lost 1 base, with 11 bases spanning the gap. The CDR3 runs 15 residues. The CDR3 is CASSPEGITNEKLFF. CDR3 sequence (DNA): TGTGCCAGCAGTCCAGAAGGCATAACTAATGAAAAACTGTTTTTT.

The chain has TRBV20-1 and TRBJ1-5, with D maybe TRBD1 (5 bases). The CDR3 consists of 14 residues. Germline loops: CDR1 DFQATT, CDR2 SNEGSKA (reference sequence). The CDR3 DNA is TGCAGCGCTTACGGGACGGATAGCAATCAGCCCCAGCATTTT. It yields the protein CSAYGTDSNQPQHF.

This chain uses TRBV6-2 or TRBV6-3 with TRBJ1-1; 7 bases are shared with TRBD1. The CDR3 sequence is 14 residues long. The V gene end was trimmed by 6 bases and the J gene end by 7 bases; junction bases not matched to a gene: 11. The V gene's germline CDR1 is MNHEY and CDR2 SVGEGT. The CDR3 loop is CASRPQGRASEAFF. The CDR3 DNA follows: TGTGCCAGCAGACCACAGGGGAGGGCCAGTGAAGCTTTCTTT.

A few counts support this clonotype. The chain recombines TRBV6-5 with TRBJ2-1, with D possibly being TRBD2 (5 bases). CDR1 and CDR2 (germline): MNHEY, SVGAGI. This CDR3 spans 11 amino acids. The germline V and J ends were trimmed by 5 bases and 14 bases, with 13 bases remaining between them. DNA of the CDR3: TGTGCCAGCAGTACGGGCCCCGGGGAGTTCTTC. Its protein is CASSTGPGEFF.

This clonotype was counted a few times. The V and J genes are TRBV7-9 and TRBJ2-6; TRBD2 matches at 9 bases. J was trimmed by 4 bases and V by 5 bases; bases with no gene match: 9. The CDR3 sequence is 17 residues long. Per the germline V gene, CDR1 is SEHNR and CDR2 is FQNEAQ (reference sequence). For the CDR3, the DNA is TGTGCCAGCAGCCGTGGTATAGCGGGAGCCGGGGCCAACGTCCTGACTTTC. Translated: CASSRGIAGAGANVLTF.

This chain links TRBV20-1 with TRBJ2-3, with 10 bases fitting TRBD2. Germline lookup yields CDR1 DFQATT and CDR2 SNEGSKA (reference sequence). After removal of 5 bases from V and 2 bases from J, the junction contained 10 bases not matched to a gene. There are 16 residues in the CDR3. The CDR3 protein is CSAYLSGGLFTDTQYF. Written as DNA, the CDR3 is TGCAGTGCTTACCTTAGCGGGGGGCTCTTCACAGATACGCAGTATTTT.

This clonotype came up a few times. The V and J genes are TRBV10-1 and TRBJ2-1, with 9 positions matching TRBD1. Germline V gene lookup returns CDR1 WNHNN and CDR2 SYGVQD (reference sequence). V lost 6 bases, J lost 13 bases, and 16 bases stayed unmatched. The length of the CDR3 is 15 residues. CDR3 residues: CASSPGTGIRREQFF. DNA for the CDR3: TGCGCCAGCAGCCCCGGGACAGGGATCCGCCGGGAACAGTTCTTC.

A few counts support this clonotype. The V and J genes are TRBV10-3 and TRBJ2-1; 11 bases fit TRBD2. Germline loops: CDR1 ENHRY, CDR2 SYGVKD. The CDR3 covers 18 residues. V gave up 3 bases and J gave up 3 bases; unmatched junction bases: 10. This chain's CDR3 is CAISDFSGGALIYNEQFF. The CDR3 coding sequence is TGTGCCATCAGTGATTTTAGCGGGGGGGCCTTGATCTACAATGAGCAGTTCTTC.

The sample holds many counts of this clonotype. The chain carries TRBV29-1 and TRBJ2-1; 7 bases are a match to TRBD2. With 3 bases clipped from V and 0 bases from J, the junction kept 11 bases outside the gene matches. The V gene's germline CDR1 is SQVTM and CDR2 ANQGSEA. The CDR3 spans 17 residues. CDR3 in DNA: TGCAGCGTTGACCCTAGCGGAATAGGAGTCTCCTACAATGAGCAGTTCTTC. This codes for CSVDPSGIGVSYNEQFF.